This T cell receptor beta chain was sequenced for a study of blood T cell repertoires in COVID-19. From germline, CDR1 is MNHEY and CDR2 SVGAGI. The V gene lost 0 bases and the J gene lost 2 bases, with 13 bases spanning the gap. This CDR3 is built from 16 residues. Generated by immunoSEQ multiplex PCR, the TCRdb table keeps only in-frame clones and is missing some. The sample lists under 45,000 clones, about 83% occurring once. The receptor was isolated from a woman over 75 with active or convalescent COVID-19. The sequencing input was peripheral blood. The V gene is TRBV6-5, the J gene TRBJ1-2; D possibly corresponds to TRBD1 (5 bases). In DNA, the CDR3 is TGTGCCAGCAGTTACTCGACGCGGGGACGAAACTATGGCTACACCTTC. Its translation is CASSYSTRGRNYGYTF.